Listed below are T cell receptor beta chains from one sample, sequenced in a study of shared clonotypes between healthy human individuals. TCRdb's table, derived via immunoSEQ multiplex PCR, lists solely in-frame clones and lacks some. Among 2 million to 2.5 million clones listed, over 85% were seen once. Sequencing was carried out using naive CD4+ T cells sorted from blood. The source is a man in his late teens or twenties in good health. Both conserved end residues are part of each CDR3. D genes are given only for firm matches. Some rows mark clone size as missing; the rest say once, few, many or name a class of expanded clone.

clone_size | d_call | j_call | v_call | cdr3_nt | cdr3_aa
- | TRBD2 | TRBJ2-7 | TRBV18 | TGTGCCAGCTCGCAACGGGACTACTCCTACGAGCAGTACTTC | CASSQRDYSYEQYF
- | TRBD2 | TRBJ2-3 | TRBV25-1 | TGTGCCAGCAGTGAGACTAGCGGGACCACAGATACGCAGTATTTT | CASSETSGTTDTQYF
- | - | TRBJ1-5 | TRBV7-9 | TGTGCCAGCGGCTCCAATAGCAATCAGCCCCAGCATTTT | CASGSNSNQPQHF
- | - | TRBJ1-1 | TRBV5-1 | TGCGCCAGCAGCTTAAAAGGGGTGGGTGAAGCTTTCTTT | CASSLKGVGEAFF
- | - | TRBJ1-1 | TRBV29-1 | TGCAGCGTTGCTTCCGGGGGCTGGAACACTGAAGCTTTCTTT | CSVASGGWNTEAFF
- | TRBD1 | TRBJ1-6 | TRBV5-1 | TGCGCCAGCAGCTTGGGGACAGGAATATCACCCCTCCACTTT | CASSLGTGISPLHF
few | - | TRBJ1-6 | TRBV27 | TGTGCCAGCAGTTTATCGCGCAATAATTCACCCCTCCACTTT | CASSLSRNNSPLHF
- | TRBD2 | TRBJ2-7 | TRBV6-6 | TGTGCCAGCAGTGCGACTAGCGGGAGGCCCTTTTACGAGCAGTACTTC | CASSATSGRPFYEQYF
- | - | TRBJ2-7 | TRBV6-6 | TGTGCCAGCAGTTCCGAAAGGAGAGAATACTACGAGCAGTACTTC | CASSSERREYYEQYF
- | - | TRBJ2-5 | TRBV30 | TGTGCCTGGAGTGGGAGCGACCGCTCCGGGGCCCAGTACTTC | CAWSGSDRSGAQYF
- | - | TRBJ2-2 | TRBV18 | TGTGCCAGCTCACCCCTGTCAGGGGTACCCGGGGAGCTGTTTTTT | CASSPLSGVPGELFF
- | - | TRBJ2-7 | TRBV14 | TGTGCCAGCAGCCAAGATGTGAACCCCTACGAGCAGTACTTC | CASSQDVNPYEQYF
- | - | TRBJ1-2 | TRBV2 | TGTGCCAGCAGTGGGCCAGGGGTTAGCTATGGCTACACCTTC | CASSGPGVSYGYTF
- | TRBD2 | TRBJ2-5 | TRBV5-1 | TGCGCCAGCAGCAGCGGACTAGCGGGAGGACAAGAGACCCAGTACTTC | CASSSGLAGGQETQYF
- | - | TRBJ2-7 | TRBV30 | TGTGCCTGCCAGGGTTCCTACGAGCAGTACTTC | CACQGSYEQYF
- | - | TRBJ2-3 | TRBV6-5 | TGTGCCAGCAGTTACACCCAACCGATATTCACAGATACGCAGTATTTT | CASSYTQPIFTDTQYF
- | - | TRBJ1-2 | TRBV5-5 | TGTGCCAGCAGCTTGAGGGGATCCTACTATGGCTACACCTTC | CASSLRGSYYGYTF
- | - | TRBJ2-1 | TRBV5-1 | TGCGCCAGCAGCTCAGACGCCCTCTCCTACAATGAGCAGTTCTTC | CASSSDALSYNEQFF
- | - | TRBJ2-6 | TRBV9 | TGTGCCAGCAGCGTAGGAGGTGCAGGTGGGGCCAACGTCCTGACTTTC | CASSVGGAGGANVLTF
many | TRBD1 | TRBJ1-2 | TRBV4-3 | TGCGCCAGCAGCCAAGAAGGTACAGGGGGACTTGGCTACACCTTC | CASSQEGTGGLGYTF
- | TRBD1 | TRBJ2-7 | TRBV28 | TGTGCCAGCAGTTCCCGGGACAGGGTGGGGGGTTCCTACGAGCAGTACTTC | CASSSRDRVGGSYEQYF
- | - | TRBJ2-4 | TRBV7-2 | TGTGCCAGCAGTAATAGCGTACTAGCCAAAAACATTCAGTACTTC | CASSNSVLAKNIQYF
- | - | TRBJ2-2 | TRBV5-4 | TGTGCCAGCAGCCCCCCAAGGTCGAACACCGGGGAGCTGTTTTTT | CASSPPRSNTGELFF
- | - | TRBJ2-1 | TRBV6-1 | TGTGCCAGCAGCCGGGCCTACAATGAGCAGTTCTTC | CASSRAYNEQFF
- | TRBD2 | TRBJ2-1 | TRBV7-2 | TGTGCCAGCAGCTTAGGAGCGGGACCAACAAATGAGCAGTTCTTC | CASSLGAGPTNEQFF
- | - | TRBJ1-5 | TRBV6-1 | TGTGCCAGCAGTGAAGTAGACTATTATAGCAATCAGCCCCAGCATTTT | CASSEVDYYSNQPQHF
- | TRBD2 | TRBJ2-1 | TRBV6-1 | TGTGCCAGCAGGGGAGCGGGACTTGCCTCCAGTGAGCAGTTCTTC | CASRGAGLASSEQFF
- | TRBD2 | TRBJ2-1 | TRBV27 | TGTGCCAGCAGCCTACCCATTACTAGCGGGAGGCTCAATGAGCAGTTCTTC | CASSLPITSGRLNEQFF
- | TRBD2 | TRBJ2-3 | TRBV5-5 | TGTGCCAGCAGCTTTTTGACTAGCGGTAGCACAGATACGCAGTATTTT | CASSFLTSGSTDTQYF
- | TRBD1 | TRBJ2-7 | TRBV5-5 | TGTGCCAGCAGCTTGGGGACAGGGGAGAAGCAGTACTTC | CASSLGTGEKQYF
- | - | TRBJ2-5 | TRBV5-4 | TGTGCCAGCAGCGGGGGAATTCAAGAGACCCAGTACTTC | CASSGGIQETQYF
- | TRBD1 | TRBJ2-2 | TRBV11-2 | TGTGCCAGCAGTCGGGACAGTAACACCGGGGAGCTGTTTTTT | CASSRDSNTGELFF
- | TRBD1 | TRBJ2-7 | TRBV18 | TGTGCCAGCTCACCTCCGGGACAGACTTACGAGCAGTACTTC | CASSPPGQTYEQYF
once | - | TRBJ1-5 | TRBV21-1 | TGTGCCAGCAGCAAACCGTACCGGGACAGACATAATCAGCCCCAGCATTTT | CASSKPYRDRHNQPQHF
few | - | TRBJ2-7 | TRBV2 | TGTGCCAGCAGTGGCCAAGCCGACAACTACGAGCAGTACTTC | CASSGQADNYEQYF
- | - | TRBJ1-2 | TRBV2 | TGTGCCAGCAGTGAATCTAGGGCAGGGGCTTCTAACTATGGCTACACCTTC | CASSESRAGASNYGYTF
- | - | TRBJ2-3 | TRBV2 | TGTGCCAGCAGTGCTCGCTCCGGATGGCAGTATTTT | CASSARSGWQYF
- | - | TRBJ1-5 | TRBV2 | TGTGCCAGCATGAACAGGGTTGGTCAGCCCCAGCATTTT | CASMNRVGQPQHF
- | - | TRBJ2-2 | TRBV10-3 | TGTGCCATCAGCGCAGGGGCTACTCCCGGGGAGCTGTTTTTT | CAISAGATPGELFF
- | - | TRBJ2-2 | TRBV19 | TGTGCCAGTAGTCATATTAGAATCGCGAACACCGGGGAGCTGTTTTTT | CASSHIRIANTGELFF
- | - | TRBJ1-2 | TRBV6-1 | TGTGCCAGCAGTGAAGTATGGTCTAACTATGGCTACACCTTC | CASSEVWSNYGYTF
once | TRBD2 | TRBJ2-3 | TRBV6-1 | TGTGCCACCACCACTAGCGGGAACACAGATACGCAGTATTTT | CATTTSGNTDTQYF
- | - | TRBJ1-4 | TRBV19 | TGTGCCAGTAGCCAGAATAGGGGGGAAAAACTGTTTTTT | CASSQNRGEKLFF
- | TRBD1 | TRBJ2-7 | TRBV6-1 | TGTGCCAGCAGAGGCCGGGACAGGGTCTACGAGCAGTACTTC | CASRGRDRVYEQYF
- | TRBD1 | TRBJ1-4 | TRBV4-3 | TGCGCCAGCAGCCAAGTGGGGACAGGGGGCTTTGAAAAACTGTTTTTT | CASSQVGTGGFEKLFF
- | - | TRBJ2-1 | TRBV5-1 | TGCGCCAGCAGCTTCTCTAACAATGAGCAGTTCTTC | CASSFSNNEQFF
- | - | TRBJ2-7 | TRBV5-1 | TGCGCCAGCAGCTTGGAGGTCCTGGGCGAGCAGTACTTC | CASSLEVLGEQYF
- | TRBD2 | TRBJ2-1 | TRBV7-9 | TGTGCCAGCAGCGCCCAGGGACTAGCGTTGGGCAATGAGCAGTTCTTC | CASSAQGLALGNEQFF
- | - | TRBJ2-5 | TRBV7-2 | TGTGCCAGCAGCTCCTATCAGGGGAACCAAGAGACCCAGTACTTC | CASSSYQGNQETQYF
- | - | TRBJ2-5 | TRBV6-5 | TGTGCCAGCAGTTACTCAGGGTCCGGGACTGCAGAGACCCAGTACTTC | CASSYSGSGTAETQYF
- | TRBD1 | TRBJ2-7 | TRBV9 | TGTGCCAGCAGCCCCAGACAGGGGGGAGGCTCCTACGAGCAGTACTTC | CASSPRQGGGSYEQYF
once | - | TRBJ1-5 | TRBV4-3 | TGCGCCAGCAGCCGCGGACGGGGAAATAGCAATCAGCCCCAGCATTTT | CASSRGRGNSNQPQHF
- | - | TRBJ1-6 | TRBV6-5 | TGTGCCAGCACCGGGAGGGGGAATAATTCACCCCTCCACTTT | CASTGRGNNSPLHF
- | - | TRBJ1-2 | TRBV29-1 | TGCAGCGTTGAATCCGCCGATTCGGGGGGCTACACCTTC | CSVESADSGGYTF
many | - | TRBJ2-7 | TRBV7-2 | TGTGCCAGCGCCCATACCCGGGGGACCTCCTACGAGCAGTACTTC | CASAHTRGTSYEQYF
many | - | TRBJ2-5 | TRBV18 | TGTGCCAGCTCACCCGAGGAACTACAGGAGACCCAGTACTTC | CASSPEELQETQYF
once | TRBD1 | TRBJ1-6 | TRBV6-6 | TGTGCCAGCAGTTACTCGTACGGGACAGTATATTCACCCCTCCACTTT | CASSYSYGTVYSPLHF
- | - | TRBJ1-6 | TRBV9 | TGTGCCAGCAGCGCCGGATGGGTAGATAATTCACCCCTCCACTTT | CASSAGWVDNSPLHF
- | - | TRBJ2-1 | TRBV10-3 | TGTGCCATCAGTGAGCCCCTCGCAGGGAATGAGCAGTTCTTC | CAISEPLAGNEQFF
- | TRBD1 | TRBJ2-5 | TRBV7-9 | TGTGCCAGCAGCCTTGGGACAGCCCAAGAGACCCAGTACTTC | CASSLGTAQETQYF